This TCR beta chain appears in the sequencing data of a study of T cell repertoires in cytomegalovirus infection. Study outcomes and limitations: Summed public TCR beta family frequency identified CMV carriers bearing the relevant HLA. Across the ex vivo response, the dominant clonotypes were HLA-C-restricted CMV-specific TCR beta clonotypes.

One entry per CDR3 protein, called by TCRdb with MiXCR from the reads. Of roughly 160,000 distinct CDR3 sequences listed, about 20% were seen once; the top ten hold 25%. This clonotype has more than one count but fewer than ten. Its target is unknown. The starting material was CD8+ T cells from cultured PBMCs, obtained from culture after CMV antigen stimulation. The clonotype was recovered from a human donor in good health (CMV status not recorded). Some clones in this sample may be carry-over from other donors' samples.

CDR3 nucleotides: TGTGCCAGCATCGATAGGCTCCTATTGACCGTCTCGTCTGGGGCCAACGTCCTGACTTTC. Its translation: CASIDRLLLTVSSGANVLTF. The chain couples TRBV12-3 or TRBV12-4 to TRBJ2-6; D gene unclear. The CDR3 covers 20 residues. Trimming shortened V by 7 bases and J by 1 base, and 26 bases separated the two germline ends.